Shown below are 30 T cell receptor beta chains from a single sample sequenced in a study of graft-versus-host responses after intestinal transplantation. No antigen is known for these receptors. TCRdb's table, derived via immunoSEQ multiplex PCR, lists solely in-frame clones and lacks some. The table has about 130,000 clones, approximately 91% seen once. Source: unstimulated CD4+ T cells sorted from spleen or lymph node cells, taken before intestinal transplant. The receptors stem from a human donor who received an intestinal transplant.

The rearrangement uses TRBV7-3 and TRBJ2-1, with D unclear. Germline V gives CDR1 SGHTA, CDR2 FQGTGA. Trimming removed 2 bases from V and 2 bases from J, with 7 bases in between. The CDR3 loop spans 14 amino acids. CDR3 residues: CASSLGLPYNEQFF. DNA for the CDR3: TGTGCCAGCAGCTTAGGCCTTCCCTACAATGAGCAGTTCTTC. Variable domain in full (rest from reference TRBV7-3 and TRBJ2-1): GAGVSQTPSNKVTEKGKYVELRCDPISGHTALYWYRQSLGQGPEFLIYFQGTGAADDSGLPNDRFFAVRPEGSVSTLKIQRTERGDSAVYLCASSLGLPYNEQFFGPGTRLTVL.

This sequence joins TRBV27 and TRBJ2-7, with a tentative D call TRBD1 (5 bases). Germline CDR1 reads MNHEY; CDR2 reads SMNVEV (reference sequence). V was trimmed by 2 bases and J by 5 bases, leaving 13 bases between them. This CDR3 is 14 amino acids long. The CDR3 region has the DNA TGTGCCAGCAGTTTAGAGCCCAGGGTCCACGAGCAGTACTTC. The encoded protein is CASSLEPRVHEQYF.

The gene calls are TRBV4-2 and TRBJ2-7, with TRBD2 as a possible D gene (7 bases). The CDR3 contains 17 residues. Trimming removed 1 base from V and 0 bases from J, with 16 bases in between. Germline values: CDR1 LGHNA, CDR2 YNFKEQ. In DNA, the CDR3 is TGTGCCAGCAGCCAAGCCCTCCTAGCGGACAGCTCCTACGAGCAGTACTTC. Its translation: CASSQALLADSSYEQYF.

The CDR3 nucleotides read TGTGCCAGCAGACAGGGAAGGGGCACTGAAGCTTTCTTT. It encodes CASRQGRGTEAFF. The gene calls are TRBV25-1 and TRBJ1-1; D may be TRBD1 (6 bases). Looked up from germline, CDR1 is MGHDK and CDR2 is SYGVNS. The V end lost 6 bases, the J end lost 4 bases, and 12 bases lay between the germline ends. The length of the CDR3 is 13 residues.

The J gene is TRBJ2-3, the V gene TRBV6-4, with D perhaps matching TRBD2 (6 bases). Germline V gene sequence: CDR1 MRHNA, CDR2 SNTAGT. The CDR3 contains 17 residues. The V end was cut by 8 bases, the J end by 2 bases, with 23 bases between. DNA of the CDR3: TGTGCCAGCCCGCCGAGGCCGGGACTTACTCCCACAGATACGCAGTATTTT. Encoded protein: CASPPRPGLTPTDTQYF.

The V gene is TRBV19, the J gene TRBJ2-3, with 15 bases matching TRBD2. The germline V gene encodes CDR1 LNHDA and CDR2 SQIVND (reference sequence). The CDR3 length is 19 residues. V lost 3 bases, J lost 5 bases, and 12 bases stayed unmatched. The CDR3 bases are TGTGCCAGTAGTATGGGGGGACTAGCGGGAGGCCCTCGGGGAGATACGCAGTATTTT. Protein sequence: CASSMGGLAGGPRGDTQYF.

In DNA, the CDR3 is TGTGCCAGCGGCTATTTGGGGGGGGCTCCTGGCGAGCAGTACTTC. Protein: CASGYLGGAPGEQYF. The chain uses TRBV5-4 and TRBJ2-7, with D tentatively TRBD2 (7 bases). The germline CDR1 and CDR2 sequences are SGHNT and YYREEE (reference sequence). Trimming stripped 7 bases from V and 6 bases from J, with 23 bases between. The CDR3 has 15 residues.

Only one count was recorded for this clone. This sample also contains other DNA sequences that code for the same CDR3. V gene TRBV30 combines with J gene TRBJ2-7; 12 bases align to TRBD2. In germline, CDR1 is GTSNPN, CDR2 SVGIG (reference sequence). J lost 5 bases, V lost 1 base, and 9 bases had no gene match. This CDR3 region has 16 residues. The DNA for the CDR3 is TGTGCCTGGAGTGGACTAGCGGGAGCGGGGTCCGACGAGCAGTACTTC. Protein product: CAWSGLAGAGSDEQYF.

The genes are TRBV4-3 and TRBJ1-3, with D unclear. V was trimmed by 0 bases and J by 0 bases, leaving 6 bases between them. CDR1 LGHNA and CDR2 YSLEER come from the germline V gene. The length of the CDR3 is 15 residues. CDR3 amino acids: CASSQDAASGNTIYF. The DNA for the CDR3 is TGCGCCAGCAGCCAAGATGCAGCCTCTGGAAACACCATATATTTT.

The V call is TRBV5-8, the J call TRBJ2-7, with 7 bases aligning to TRBD1. This CDR3 is 14 amino acids long. Germline assignment: CDR1 SGHTS and CDR2 YDEGEE. J lost 3 bases, V lost 1 base, and 4 bases had no gene match. CDR3 protein: CASSLQGQFYEQYF. The CDR3 DNA follows: TGTGCCAGCAGCTTGCAGGGACAGTTCTACGAGCAGTACTTC.

The rearrangement uses TRBV18 and TRBJ2-2; D call uncertain. V was cut by 1 base and J by 1 base, with 7 bases left in between. From germline, CDR1 is KGHSH and CDR2 LQKENI. The CDR3 totals 15 residues. CDR3 in amino acids: CASSPLRQNTGELFF. The CDR3 nucleotides are TGTGCCAGCTCACCACTCCGTCAGAACACCGGGGAGCTGTTTTTT.

The J gene is TRBJ2-5, the V gene TRBV5-6; D is perhaps TRBD2 (5 bases). V was shortened by 6 bases and J by 7 bases, with 19 bases between the two germline ends. Germline V gene sequence: CDR1 SGHDT, CDR2 YYEEEE. CDR3 length: 14 residues. The CDR3 nucleotides are TGTGCCAGCACCGCCTTCGAGGGTCCTCCGACCCAGTACTTC. This sequence encodes CASTAFEGPPTQYF.

J is TRBJ2-3 and V is TRBV4-3, with D hard to call. The length of the CDR3 is 17 residues. The V gene's germline CDR1 is LGHNA and CDR2 YSLEER. Trimming left V 0 bases short and J 1 base short, with 14 bases between. CDR3 sequence reads: CASSQESSPGGTDTQYF. The CDR3 DNA reads as TGCGCCAGCAGCCAAGAAAGTTCTCCCGGCGGCACAGATACGCAGTATTTT.

The chain carries TRBV30 and TRBJ2-3; unclear D gene. The V end was cut by 6 bases, the J end by 5 bases, with 6 bases between. CDR1 is GTSNPN and CDR2 is SVGIG in the germline V gene (reference sequence). CDR3 length: 10 residues. The CDR3 sequence is CACYGDTQYF. DNA of the CDR3: TGTGCCTGTTACGGAGATACGCAGTATTTT.

The V and J genes are TRBV27 and TRBJ1-1; 9 bases are shared with TRBD1. CDR3 length: 15 residues. The V gene end was trimmed by 4 bases and the J gene end by 11 bases; junction bases not matched to a gene: 14. The V gene's germline CDR1 is MNHEY and CDR2 SMNVEV (reference sequence). The CDR3 DNA reads TGTGCCAGCAGTTCTTTGGGGGGACAGGGAGGTGACGCTTTCTTT. Its protein is CASSSLGGQGGDAFF.

This chain links TRBV7-9 with TRBJ2-1; no clear D gene. From germline, CDR1 is SEHNR and CDR2 FQNEAQ (reference sequence). The CDR3 length is 16 residues. The ends were cut back, 1 base at V and 4 bases at J, with 14 bases in the middle. For the CDR3, the DNA is TGTGCCAGCAGCTTAGAGTTTGCGGAATTGTACAATGAGCAGTTCTTC. This codes for CASSLEFAELYNEQFF.

The gene calls are TRBV11-2 and TRBJ1-1; a weak D match, TRBD1 (6 bases). Germline-derived CDR1 and CDR2 are SGHAT and FQNNGV. This CDR3 has 14 amino acids. Trimming removed 1 base from V and 0 bases from J, with 6 bases in between. As DNA, the CDR3 is TGTGCCAGCAGCTTAGGGACAGTGAACACTGAAGCTTTCTTT. Translated, it gives CASSLGTVNTEAFF.

This sequence joins TRBV28 and TRBJ2-3; a possible D gene is TRBD2 (6 bases). In germline, CDR1 is MDHEN, CDR2 SYDVKM. The ends were cut back, 9 bases at V and 0 bases at J, with 16 bases in the middle. CDR3 size: 15 residues. DNA for the CDR3: TGTGCCAGTCTCACGGGGGAACTAAGCACAGATACGCAGTATTTT. As protein: CASLTGELSTDTQYF.

The chain is built from TRBV7-2 and TRBJ2-5; no reliable D call. The CDR3 covers 15 residues. The germline V gene has CDR1 SGHTA and CDR2 FQGNSA. Trimming stripped 4 bases from V and 5 bases from J, with 17 bases between. CDR3 sequence: CASSSTGLHGETQYF. The CDR3 DNA sequence: TGTGCCAGCAGCTCCACGGGTCTGCACGGGGAGACCCAGTACTTC.

Worth noting for this clone: The identical CDR3 is also encoded by other nucleotide sequences in the sample. In DNA, the CDR3 is TGCAGTGCTTCTACTAGCGACGAGCAGTACTTC. Translation gives CSASTSDEQYF. This sequence joins TRBV20-1 and TRBJ2-7, with 7 bases lining up with TRBD2. Germline values: CDR1 DFQATT, CDR2 SNEGSKA (reference sequence). V was pared by 5 bases and J by 5 bases, with 3 bases of the junction left unmatched. The CDR3 totals 11 residues.

The V call is TRBV27, the J call TRBJ2-7; the match to TRBD2 covers 11 bases. Trimming took 6 bases from V and 4 from J; bases not matched to a gene: 20. The CDR3 extends over 19 amino acids. Germline CDR1 reads MNHEY; CDR2 reads SMNVEV (reference sequence). CDR3 amino acids: CASSRVLTTSGRSGYEQYF. CDR3 in DNA: TGTGCCAGCAGCCGAGTTTTAACTACTAGCGGGAGATCCGGGTACGAGCAGTACTTC.

This rearrangement joins TRBV25-1 to TRBJ2-2, with D tentatively TRBD2 (6 bases). The CDR3 runs 17 residues. Trimming removed 2 bases from V and 0 bases from J, with 13 bases in between. The germline V gene encodes CDR1 MGHDK and CDR2 SYGVNS. The CDR3 reads CASSEIRGGANTGELFF. DNA of the CDR3: TGTGCCAGCAGTGAAATTCGGGGCGGGGCGAACACCGGGGAGCTGTTTTTT.

This rearrangement joins TRBV27 to TRBJ2-1; 10 positions agree with TRBD2. CDR1 is MNHEY, CDR2 SMNVEV, per germline (reference sequence). The CDR3 is 14 amino acids. J gave up 14 bases and V 5 bases, and 12 bases lay outside the gene matches. Written as DNA, the CDR3 is TGTGCCAGCAGTCCCGGGACTAGCGTGATGGGAGAGTTCTTC. It is translated as CASSPGTSVMGEFF.

V usage is TRBV10-3 and J usage is TRBJ2-5; D remains ambiguous. V was clipped by 6 bases and J by 1 base, with 6 bases between them. The CDR3 is made up of 12 amino acids. Germline lookup yields CDR1 ENHRY and CDR2 SYGVKD. This CDR3 is CAISRSQETQYF. Written as DNA, the CDR3 is TGTGCCATCAGCAGGAGCCAAGAGACCCAGTACTTC.

V and J are TRBV7-2 and TRBJ1-2; D unclear. V was cut by 2 bases and J by 2 bases, with 15 bases left in between. The CDR3 has 16 residues. Germline V gene lookup returns CDR1 SGHTA and CDR2 FQGNSA. CDR3 in amino acids: CASSLLPPQGNYGYTF. CDR3 bases: TGTGCCAGCAGCTTACTGCCACCCCAAGGCAACTATGGCTACACCTTC.

The count of this clone is one. The chain carries TRBV6-1 and TRBJ1-5; D gene ambiguous. This CDR3 is 17 amino acids long. V lost 0 bases and J lost 0, with 12 bases in between. Germline CDR1 and CDR2: MNHNS and SASEGT. CDR3 region: CASSEAAGPNSNQPQHF. In DNA form, the CDR3 reads TGTGCCAGCAGTGAAGCGGCCGGACCTAATAGCAATCAGCCCCAGCATTTT.

The chain recombines TRBV4-2 with TRBJ1-4; the D is unclear. The V end lost 1 base, the J end lost 6 bases, and 12 bases lay between the germline ends. CDR3 length: 15 amino acids. Germline V gene data show CDR1 as LGHNA and CDR2 as YNFKEQ. This chain's CDR3 is CASSQGERADEKLFF. Here the CDR3 DNA reads TGTGCCAGCAGCCAAGGCGAGAGGGCGGATGAAAAACTGTTTTTT.

This chain connects TRBV19 to TRBJ2-1, with 9 nucleotides matching TRBD2. The V gene's germline CDR1 is LNHDA and CDR2 SQIVND (reference sequence). The CDR3 has 15 amino acids. After removal of 6 bases from V and 5 bases from J, the junction contained 8 bases not matched to a gene. This CDR3 is CASSSRLAVHNEQFF. In DNA form, the CDR3 reads TGTGCCAGTAGCTCCCGACTAGCGGTCCACAATGAGCAGTTCTTC.

The chain employs TRBV18 and TRBJ1-5; no definite D call. The CDR3 sequence is 14 residues long. The germline gives CDR1 KGHSH, CDR2 LQKENI. V lost 3 bases and J lost 4, with 10 bases in between. The DNA of the CDR3 is TGTGCCAGCTCACCTACCCGCTTAAATCAGCCCCAGCATTTT. Translated, it gives CASSPTRLNQPQHF. The variable domain in full, with the rest retrieved from reference TRBV18 and TRBJ1-5, is NAGVMQNPRHLVRRRGQEARLRCSPMKGHSHVYWYRQLPEEGLKFMVYLQKENIIDESGMPKERFSAEFPKEGPSILRIQQVVRGDSAAYFCASSPTRLNQPQHFGDGTRLSIL.

The V and J genes are TRBV4-1 and TRBJ2-1; D call uncertain. Germline lookup yields CDR1 MGHRA and CDR2 YSYEKL. The CDR3 is 16 amino acids. V lost 4 bases and J lost 0, with 13 bases in between. The CDR3 sequence: CASSPADGSSYNEQFF. The CDR3 coding sequence is TGCGCCAGCAGCCCGGCCGACGGTAGCTCCTACAATGAGCAGTTCTTC.